This is a list of T cell receptor beta chains from one sample in a study of blood T cell repertoires in COVID-19. The method was immunoSEQ multiplex PCR; TCRdb's version includes in-frame clones alone and lacks a portion of them. The profile shows about 260,000 clones, about 90% of them singletons. Sequencing used peripheral blood. These receptors were taken from a middle-aged woman who had recovered from COVID-19. CDR3s include the opening cysteine and the closing phenylalanine or tryptophan. The D gene is left open where the match is weak. The size field is filled for only some rows; it gives once, few, many or a size class.

j_call | clone_size | v_call | d_call | cdr3_nt | cdr3_aa
TRBJ2-7 | . | TRBV18 | TRBD1 | TGTGCCAGCTCGCCCGGGACAGGGATCTACGAGCAGTACTTC | CASSPGTGIYEQYF
TRBJ2-7 | once | TRBV7-9 | . | TGTGCCAGCAGCTTCACATCATACGAGCAGTACTTC | CASSFTSYEQYF
TRBJ1-1 | . | TRBV10-1 | . | TGCGCCAGCAGTCCCCAAATGAACACTGAAGCTTTCTTT | CASSPQMNTEAFF
TRBJ2-1 | . | TRBV19 | TRBD2 | TGTGCCAGTACCCCCGGGGGGGCAGGCGACAATGAGCAGTTCTTC | CASTPGGAGDNEQFF
TRBJ1-6 | . | TRBV9 | . | TGTGCCAGCAGCCTTTATGCGGGGGGCGAACTTAATTCACCCCTCCACTTT | CASSLYAGGELNSPLHF
TRBJ1-5 | . | TRBV7-2 | . | TGTGCCAGCAGCTTAGCGCCCCGGTTTAGCAATCAGCCCCAGCATTTT | CASSLAPRFSNQPQHF
TRBJ2-2 | . | TRBV6-5 | . | TGTGCCAGCAGTTATGCGGGCGCCGGGGAGCTGTTTTTT | CASSYAGAGELFF
TRBJ2-1 | . | TRBV30 | TRBD2 | TGTGCCTGGTCCGGGACTAGCGCTTACAATGAGCAGTTCTTC | CAWSGTSAYNEQFF
TRBJ1-5 | . | TRBV7-2 | . | TGTGCCAGCAGCCCCCGCACAGGAAGCAATCAGCCCCAGCATTTT | CASSPRTGSNQPQHF
TRBJ1-2 | . | TRBV7-2 | . | TGTGCCAGCAGCCCCTCCGGGGGGCAGGGCTATGGCTACACCTTC | CASSPSGGQGYGYTF
TRBJ1-1 | . | TRBV5-1 | . | TGCGCCAGCAGCTCCCCAGGGCTGAACACTGAAGCTTTCTTT | CASSSPGLNTEAFF
TRBJ1-2 | . | TRBV10-3 | . | TGTGCCATCAGTGCCGACAGGTACAATGGCTACACCTTC | CAISADRYNGYTF
TRBJ2-1 | once | TRBV15 | . | TGTGCCACCAGGCAGGACTCCTACAATGAGCAGTTCTTC | CATRQDSYNEQFF
TRBJ2-3 | . | TRBV11-3 | . | TGTGCCAGCAGCTTAGGAGGAACAGATACGCAGTATTTT | CASSLGGTDTQYF
TRBJ1-2 | . | TRBV5-4 | . | TGTGCCAGCAGCTTGGACAGCTTCTATGGCTACACCTTC | CASSLDSFYGYTF
TRBJ2-7 | . | TRBV10-3 | TRBD2 | TGTGCCATCAGTGAAGGGCTTAGCGGGTTATCCTACGAGCAGTACTTC | CAISEGLSGLSYEQYF
TRBJ2-7 | . | TRBV5-4 | . | TGTGCCAGCAGCTTGGGGCTTTACTACGAGCAGTACTTC | CASSLGLYYEQYF
TRBJ1-5 | . | TRBV15 | TRBD1 | TGTGCCACCAGCAGAGATCACAGGGGGAATCAGCCCCAGCATTTT | CATSRDHRGNQPQHF
TRBJ2-4 | . | TRBV6-1 | TRBD2 | TGTGCCAGCAGTGATGATAGCGGGGGATTAGCCAAAAACATTCAGTACTTC | CASSDDSGGLAKNIQYF
TRBJ2-2 | . | TRBV29-1 | TRBD1 | TGCAGCGCTGCCCGGGACAGGGGTTTTACCGGGGAGCTGTTTTTT | CSAARDRGFTGELFF
TRBJ2-7 | . | TRBV5-4 | TRBD1 | TGTGCCAGCAGTTCTGACAGGGTAGTCCACGAGCAGTACTTC | CASSSDRVVHEQYF
TRBJ2-3 | . | TRBV27 | TRBD1 | TGTGCCAGCGCAGACAGGGTTGTCACAGATACGCAGTATTTT | CASADRVVTDTQYF
TRBJ2-3 | . | TRBV27 | TRBD2 | TGTGCCAGCAGTTTACTGTTGGCTAGCGGGTTTAGCACAGATACGCAGTATTTT | CASSLLLASGFSTDTQYF